The sequence of this TCR beta chain was determined in a study of regulatory T cells in long-lasting Graves disease. As to time point: newly diagnosed GD, antithyroid drugs for less than 3 months. From RNA extracted from PBMCs, the TCR library was made. The authors drew approximately 9 milliliters of peripheral blood into EDTA tubes. This clonotype was counted ten times or more. The length of the CDR3 is 17 residues. Per the germline V gene, CDR1 is MDHEN and CDR2 is SYDVKM. V was pared by 6 bases and J by 5 bases, with 18 bases of the junction left unmatched. Assembly of TCR beta libraries relied on iRepertoire HTBI primers together with Arm-PCR of CDR3 regions. One entry per CDR3 protein results from TCRdb running MiXCR on the multiplex PCR reads. The sample yields under 450,000 distinct CDR3 sequences, roughly 16% seen once. Separately, the same data were catalogued under a study of T cells in Graves' hyperthyroidism and ophthalmopathy. Per that study: It was considered stable Graves' hyperthyroidism when ophthalmopathy did not progress within 18 months. The diagnostic basis comprised clinical symptoms, serum thyroxine and TRAb, thyroid ultrasound and orbital computed tomography. Most clonotypes that expanded in the thyroid above 0.001 also showed up in blood.

This clonotype was obtained from a woman under 30 with Graves disease. V gene TRBV28 combines with J gene TRBJ2-5; 7 bases are shared with TRBD1. Sequenced material: peripheral blood mononuclear cells (PBMCs), taken at new diagnosis, from a patient treated with antithyroid drugs. CDR3 residues: CASRAEARQGHRETQYF. The CDR3, as DNA: TGTGCCAGCAGGGCGGAGGCGAGACAGGGACATCGGGAGACCCAGTACTTC.